This T cell receptor (beta chain) was identified during a study of cytomegalovirus exposure and HLA in healthy donors. Assay used: immunoSEQ multiplex PCR; TCRdb lists only in-frame clones, some missing. The profile covers about 78,000 clones, with 90% to 97% appearing a single time and 1.6% taken by the ten largest. The donors were in the roughly 110-subject validation cohort, distinct from the approximately 700-subject first cohort. As concerns this clone: Antigen: not known.

The CDR3 covers 16 residues. Germline-derived CDR1 and CDR2 are KGHSH and LQKENI. The V and J ends lost 3 bases and 3 bases, in that order; junction bases with no gene match: 7. Findings and limits, study-wide: In vitro, three CMV-associated chains proved specific for CMV antigens.

J is TRBJ1-1 and V is TRBV18; the match to TRBD1 covers 10 bases. This TCR was recovered from a young man in good health and CMV-seropositive. The sequencing sample was made of PBMCs. CDR3 region: CASSPLGQGGYTEAFF. CDR3 bases: TGTGCCAGCTCACCCCTAGGACAGGGGGGGTACACTGAAGCTTTCTTT. Using reference TRBV18 and TRBJ1-1 for the parts outside the CDR3, the full variable domain is NAGVMQNPRHLVRRRGQEARLRCSPMKGHSHVYWYRQLPEEGLKFMVYLQKENIIDESGMPKERFSAEFPKEGPSILRIQQVVRGDSAAYFCASSPLGQGGYTEAFFGQGTRLTVV.